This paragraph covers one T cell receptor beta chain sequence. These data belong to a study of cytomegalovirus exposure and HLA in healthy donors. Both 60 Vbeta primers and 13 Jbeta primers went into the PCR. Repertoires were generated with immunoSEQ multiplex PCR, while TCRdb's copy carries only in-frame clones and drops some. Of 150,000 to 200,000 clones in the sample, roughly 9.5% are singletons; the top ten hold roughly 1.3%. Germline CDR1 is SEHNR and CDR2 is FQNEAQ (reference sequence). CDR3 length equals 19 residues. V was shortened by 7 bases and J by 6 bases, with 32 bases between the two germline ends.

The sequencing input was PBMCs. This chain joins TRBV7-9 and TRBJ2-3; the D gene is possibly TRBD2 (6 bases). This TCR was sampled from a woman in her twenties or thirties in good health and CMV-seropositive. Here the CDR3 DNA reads TGTGCCAGCACCCTCGGGGGTTTCGTGAGACGCGGCCCTTTGGATACGCAGTATTTT. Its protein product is CASTLGGFVRRGPLDTQYF.